What follows are 21 T cell receptor beta chains derived from one specimen sequenced in a study of blood T cells in healthy people across ages (dated by TCRdb to the mid-2010s). The protocol used for the library was 5' RACE. Sequencing instrument: Illumina HiSeq 2500. A second roughly 6 to 12 cycle PCR used a sample-barcoded 5' primer and a J-beta primer mix. TCRdb itself trimmed the public reads at Q25 with fastp, ran MiXCR and retained productive beta chains. Entries that share a CDR3 protein sequence are merged under the most common genes and DNA. The table for this sample lists approximately 960,000 distinct CDR3 sequences; 25% to 30% of them were counted only once. The ten largest clones add up to 10% of the sample. This sample was shared with a second study, whose subject was T cells of mothers and their children.

Sequenced sample: blood. These receptors came from a woman between 40 and 55 years old in good health.

V is TRBV29-1 and J is TRBJ1-4; D unresolved. The CDR3 length is 12 residues. Per germline, CDR1 SQVTM and CDR2 ANQGSEA. Trimming took 6 bases from V and 7 from J, leaving 12 bases between them. The CDR3 loop is CSVGDQGEKLFF. The DNA of the CDR3 is TGCAGCGTCGGGGATCAAGGTGAAAAACTGTTTTTT.

The chain employs TRBV7-8 and TRBJ2-5; 13 bases map to TRBD2. From germline, CDR1 is SGHVS and CDR2 FQNEAQ. CDR3 length: 17 amino acids. Trimming cost V 2 bases and J 2 bases; bases outside gene matches: 5. The CDR3 is CASSLWVTSGGQETQYF. Written as DNA, the CDR3 is TGTGCCAGCAGCTTATGGGTGACTAGCGGGGGGCAAGAGACCCAGTACTTC.

V is TRBV27 and J is TRBJ2-7; 7 nucleotides line up with TRBD2. The germline V gene encodes CDR1 MNHEY and CDR2 SMNVEV (reference sequence). The CDR3 is 16 residues long. Trimming removed 4 bases from V and 2 bases from J; junction bases left unmatched: 11. DNA of the CDR3: TGTGCCAGCAGTTCCCTTCGACGGGGGGAGACCTACGAGCAGTACTTC. It codes for CASSSLRRGETYEQYF.

Ten or more counts support this clonotype. The chain is built from TRBV4-2 and TRBJ2-5; D not certain. Germline CDR1 and CDR2: LGHNA and YNFKEQ. Trimming took off 4 bases at V and 2 bases at J, with 8 bases between the two ends. The CDR3 covers 13 residues. The CDR3 region has the DNA TGTGCCAGCAGCCTTCCCAGGCAAGAGACCCAGTACTTC. Protein: CASSLPRQETQYF.

This rearrangement joins TRBV12-3 or TRBV12-4 to TRBJ1-5; D is undetermined. Trimming shortened V by 11 bases and J by 0 bases, and 14 bases separated the two germline ends. The CDR3 runs 14 residues. The CDR3 coding sequence is TGTGCCGGCTCTGCGACGGCTAGCAATCAGCCCCAGCATTTT. Translated, it gives CAGSATASNQPQHF.

The J gene is TRBJ2-1, the V gene TRBV20-1; TRBD2 aligns across 10 bases. Germline loops: CDR1 DFQATT, CDR2 SNEGSKA (reference sequence). The CDR3 is made up of 14 amino acids. Trimming at V came to 5 bases and at J to 13 bases, leaving 14 bases not matched to a gene. Here the CDR3 reads CSAPGLAVQETQFF. The CDR3 DNA reads TGCAGTGCTCCAGGACTAGCGGTTCAAGAGACCCAGTTCTTC.

The sample holds one count of this clonotype. The chain links TRBV4-1 to TRBJ2-2, with 7 bases that match TRBD2. The germline V gene encodes CDR1 MGHRA and CDR2 YSYEKL. V was pared by 3 bases and J by 1 base, with 5 bases of the junction left unmatched. CDR3 length: 16 amino acids. In DNA, the CDR3 is TGCGCCAGCAGCCACGTAGGGAGGGAGAACACCGGGGAGCTGTTTTTT. It translates to CASSHVGRENTGELFF.

V gene TRBV29-1 combines with J gene TRBJ1-2; 11 positions agree with TRBD1. The length of the CDR3 is 15 residues. CDR1 is SQVTM, CDR2 ANQGSEA, per germline. The ends lost 5 bases at V and 2 bases at J; junction bases unmatched: 7. The CDR3 DNA reads as TGCAGCGTTACGGACAGGGGGCCCCTAAACTATGGCTACACCTTC. Translation: CSVTDRGPLNYGYTF.

V and J are TRBV9 and TRBJ1-2; D may be TRBD1 (5 bases). Trimming removed 4 bases from V and 4 bases from J, with 11 bases in between. The CDR3 contains 13 residues. From germline, CDR1 is SGDLS and CDR2 YYNGEE. The CDR3 DNA sequence: TGTGCCAGCAGCCCCTCCCAGGGCTATGGCTACACCTTC. This codes for CASSPSQGYGYTF.

The chain couples TRBV7-6 to TRBJ2-5, with 9 bases fitting TRBD2. Germline-derived CDR1 and CDR2 are SGHVS and FNYEAQ. The length of the CDR3 is 15 residues. V lost 4 bases and J lost 1; bases outside the gene matches: 4. CDR3 region: CASSSGSGGQETQYF. CDR3 nucleotides: TGTGCCAGCAGCTCAGGTAGCGGGGGCCAAGAGACCCAGTACTTC.

This clonotype has more than one count but fewer than ten. CDR3 sequence (DNA): TGTGCCAGCAGCGTAGTGGACAGGGGGTACAATGAGCAGTTCTTC. It codes for CASSVVDRGYNEQFF. This chain connects TRBV9 to TRBJ2-1; TRBD1 matches 10 bases. CDR1 and CDR2 from the germline V gene are SGDLS and YYNGEE. The CDR3 has 15 amino acids. The V segment lost 0 bases and the J segment 4 bases; nucleotides outside the gene matches: 1.

V gene TRBV2 combines with J gene TRBJ2-1, with 7 bases fitting TRBD2. The CDR3 runs 15 residues. The ends lost 3 bases at V and 4 bases at J; junction bases unmatched: 6. Germline V gives CDR1 SNHLY, CDR2 FYNNEI. The DNA of the CDR3 is TGTGCCAGCAGTGAGGGCCTAGCGGATTACAATGAGCAGTTCTTC. It translates to CASSEGLADYNEQFF. Complete variable domain (other parts from reference TRBV2 and TRBJ2-1): EPEVTQTPSHQVTQMGQEVILRCVPISNHLYFYWYRQILGQKVEFLVSFYNNEISEKSEIFDDQFSVERPDGSNFTLKIRSTKLEDSAMYFCASSEGLADYNEQFFGPGTRLTVL.

A note on this clonotype: Sequence at one end of the junction differs from germline and may be a read error. The chain is built from TRBV12-3 or TRBV12-4 and TRBJ2-3, with a weak D call TRBD1 (6 bases). This CDR3 has 14 amino acids. The chain's CDR3 is CASSSWGRGDAQYF. In nucleotides, the CDR3 is TGTGCCAGCAGCTCCTGGGGGCGAGGAGATGCGCAGTATTTT.

This sequence joins TRBV4-2 and TRBJ2-3; perhaps TRBD2 as D (5 bases). Germline CDR1 reads LGHNA; CDR2 reads YNFKEQ. The CDR3 consists of 17 residues. The V and J ends lost 1 base and 0 bases respectively, with 14 bases between them. CDR3: CASSQASIGVSTDTQYF. CDR3 in DNA: TGTGCCAGCAGCCAAGCATCTATCGGGGTCAGCACAGATACGCAGTATTTT.

This clonotype was detected only a few times. One base away lies a much larger clone, so this may be a sequencing read error. The V gene is TRBV7-8, the J gene TRBJ2-3; D unresolved. CDR3 size: 13 residues. Germline CDR1 SGHVS, CDR2 FQNEAQ. This chain's CDR3 is CAGSLSSTDTQYF. For the CDR3, the DNA is TGTGCCGGCAGCTTATCTAGCACAGATACGCAGTATTTT. The variable domain in full, with the rest retrieved from reference TRBV7-8 and TRBJ2-3, is GAGVSQSPRYKVAKRGQDVALRCDPISGHVSLFWYQQALGQGPEFLTYFQNEAQLDKSGLPSDRFFAERPEGSVSTLKIQRTQQEDSAVYLCAGSLSSTDTQYFGPGTRLTVL.

The sample holds a few counts of this clonotype. This rearrangement joins TRBV28 to TRBJ2-4, with 7 bases matching TRBD2. The junction had 4 bases not matched to a gene; V was cut back by 5 bases and J by 6 bases. Germline loops: CDR1 MDHEN, CDR2 SYDVKM. The CDR3 is made up of 13 amino acids. The CDR3 nucleotides read TGTGCCAGCAGTACCGGGGGGTCAAACATTCAGTACTTC. It codes for CASSTGGSNIQYF.

CDR3 nucleotide sequence: TGTGCCAGCAGCGTAGGAGGGAGGAACACCATATATTTT. This translates into CASSVGGRNTIYF. This chain joins TRBV9 and TRBJ1-3; D is unclear. CDR3 length: 13 amino acids. The ends were cut back, 0 bases at V and 7 bases at J, with 8 bases in the middle. Germline V gene data show CDR1 as SGDLS and CDR2 as YYNGEE.

This clonotype came up many times. This chain joins TRBV4-3 and TRBJ1-4; D gene unclear. Germline V gene lookup returns CDR1 LGHNA and CDR2 YSLEER. The CDR3 totals 17 residues. V was shortened by 3 bases and J by 3 bases, with 17 bases between the two germline ends. In nucleotides, the CDR3 is TGCGCCAGCAGCCACTCCCTACCACGGTCGGCTAATGAAAAACTGTTTTTT. Protein sequence: CASSHSLPRSANEKLFF.

This clonotype was counted at least ten times. The V call is TRBV7-9, the J call TRBJ2-4; possibly TRBD2 for D (6 bases). This CDR3 is built from 17 residues. The germline V and J ends were trimmed by 3 bases and 0 bases, with 15 bases remaining between them. CDR1 is SEHNR, CDR2 FQNEAQ, per germline (reference sequence). The CDR3 reads CASSFSGGSLAKNIQYF. DNA for the CDR3: TGTGCCAGCAGCTTTTCTGGAGGGAGCTTAGCCAAAAACATTCAGTACTTC.

Concerning this clonotype: One end of the junction is discordant with germline, which a read error may explain. The chain recombines TRBV7-8 with TRBJ1-6, with D unresolved. The germline CDR1 and CDR2 sequences are SGHVS and FQNEAQ. The CDR3 contains 15 residues. As DNA, the CDR3 is TGTGCCAGCAGCCCCGATCGTTCCTATTATTCACCCCTCCACTTT. This gives the protein CASSPDRSYYSPLHF. The variable domain in full, with the rest retrieved from reference TRBV7-8 and TRBJ1-6, is GAGVSQSPRYKVAKRGQDVALRCDPISGHVSLFWYQQALGQGPEFLTYFQNEAQLDKSGLPSDRFFAERPEGSVSTLKIQRTQQEDSAVYLCASSPDRSYYSPLHFGNGTRLTVT.

This chain links TRBV12-3 or TRBV12-4 with TRBJ2-7; maybe TRBD1 (9 bases). The V gene lost 8 bases and the J gene lost 3 bases, with 20 bases spanning the gap. The CDR3 consists of 15 residues. The CDR3 spells CASGPGGTGYYEQYF. CDR3 DNA: TGTGCCAGCGGACCGGGGGGGACAGGGTACTACGAGCAGTACTTC.